Detailed here is one T cell receptor (beta chain). What it binds is not known. These data come from a study of T cell responses to AZD1222 COVID-19 vaccine. Libraries were prepared by immunoSEQ multiplex PCR; TCRdb keeps only in-frame clonotypes and omits some of them. The sample includes just under 75,000 clones, over 60% of them seen just once. General observations from the study: Baseline seropositivity characterized only 5 to 7 AZD1222 recipients. Sampling captured repertoires only after the peak T cell response. Females made up more of the donors, who were largely white British, and clonal diversity may have come out too low.

The starting material was peripheral blood, obtained 28 days after the second AZD1222 dose. The sequence was collected from an adult who received the AZD1222 COVID-19 vaccine.

In DNA, the CDR3 is TGTGCCATCAGTGAGGCAGCAGGGGACACTGAAGCTTTCTTT. It is translated as CAISEAAGDTEAFF. V usage is TRBV10-3 and J usage is TRBJ1-1; tentative D call: TRBD1 (6 bases). Germline assignment: CDR1 ENHRY and CDR2 SYGVKD. V gave up 2 bases and J gave up 3 bases, with 10 bases separating them. The CDR3 is 14 amino acids.